A selection of T cell receptor beta chains follows, all from one sample in a study of T cells in localized non-small cell lung cancer. TCRdb keeps only in-frame clones here, not all; method: immunoSEQ multiplex PCR. The sample holds 25,000 to 30,000 clones, about 90% seen once. The starting material was peripheral blood, obtained before any cancer treatment. These receptors originate from a woman aged 18-49 years with stage I lung adenocarcinoma. Both conserved end residues are part of each CDR3.

v_call: TRBV20-1
j_call: TRBJ1-1
cdr3_length: 11
cdr3_aa: CSARSNTEAFF

v_call: TRBV7-9
j_call: TRBJ2-3
cdr3_length: 15
cdr3_aa: CASSAGVSSTDTQYF

v_call: TRBV9
j_call: TRBJ2-1
cdr3_length: 16
cdr3_aa: CASSVFRDYLYNEQFF

v_call: TRBV6-5
j_call: TRBJ2-5
cdr3_length: 13
cdr3_aa: CASSYESRKTQYF

v_call: TRBV6-1
j_call: TRBJ2-7
cdr3_length: 15
cdr3_aa: CASTLGAGEAYEQYF

v_call: TRBV12-2
j_call: TRBJ1-4
cdr3_length: 18
cdr3_aa: CASRLIGQGRVKGEKLFF

v_call: TRBV10-1
j_call: TRBJ2-7
cdr3_length: 13
cdr3_aa: CASSPGTAYEQYF

v_call: TRBV7-2
j_call: TRBJ1-5
cdr3_length: 16
cdr3_aa: CASSLQGGHSNQPQHF

v_call: TRBV5-8
j_call: TRBJ1-2
cdr3_length: 15
cdr3_aa: CASSLWDTDRDGYTF

v_call: TRBV7-9
j_call: TRBJ2-1
cdr3_length: 17
cdr3_aa: CASSSLTSGISYNEQFF

v_call: TRBV18
j_call: TRBJ2-1
cdr3_length: 13
cdr3_aa: CASSPDRDNEQFF

v_call: TRBV4-3
j_call: TRBJ1-4
cdr3_length: 16
cdr3_aa: CASSQGTQGVNEKLFF

v_call: TRBV18
j_call: TRBJ1-5
cdr3_length: 14
cdr3_aa: CASSLSYSNQPQHF

v_call: TRBV2
j_call: TRBJ2-5
cdr3_length: 12
cdr3_aa: CASGRGQETQYF

v_call: TRBV6-5
j_call: TRBJ2-3
cdr3_length: 13
cdr3_aa: CASSYRWEDTQYF

v_call: TRBV27
j_call: TRBJ2-5
cdr3_length: 15
cdr3_aa: CASSPHLHSVGTQYF

v_call: TRBV28
j_call: TRBJ1-4
cdr3_length: 11
cdr3_aa: CASSTNEKLFF

v_call: TRBV5-5
j_call: TRBJ2-5
cdr3_length: 15
cdr3_aa: CASSLGQAIQETQYF

v_call: TRBV5-1
j_call: TRBJ2-3
cdr3_length: 15
cdr3_aa: CASSPVWGSGDTQYF

v_call: TRBV4-3
j_call: TRBJ1-1
cdr3_length: 14
cdr3_aa: CASSQSPVRTEAFF

v_call: TRBV30
j_call: TRBJ2-3
cdr3_length: 11
cdr3_aa: CAWLRGDTQYF

v_call: TRBV4-1
j_call: TRBJ2-7
cdr3_length: 15
cdr3_aa: CASSQVTSGSYEQYF

v_call: TRBV5-1
j_call: TRBJ2-5
cdr3_length: 18
cdr3_aa: CASSSSPLAGSGQETQYF

v_call: TRBV11-3
j_call: TRBJ2-3
cdr3_length: 16
cdr3_aa: CASSSRTSGRTDTQYF

v_call: TRBV21-1
j_call: TRBJ1-2
cdr3_length: 15
cdr3_aa: CASSKSPKALGGYTF

v_call: TRBV7-2
j_call: TRBJ2-2
cdr3_length: 14
cdr3_aa: CASSDSSFTGELFF

v_call: TRBV19
j_call: TRBJ1-5
cdr3_length: 15
cdr3_aa: CASSLQGGSNQPQHF

v_call: TRBV7-9
j_call: TRBJ2-7
cdr3_length: 13
cdr3_aa: CASSSLRGPEQYF

v_call: TRBV7-9
j_call: TRBJ1-5
cdr3_length: 14
cdr3_aa: CASSPPSQVGPQHF